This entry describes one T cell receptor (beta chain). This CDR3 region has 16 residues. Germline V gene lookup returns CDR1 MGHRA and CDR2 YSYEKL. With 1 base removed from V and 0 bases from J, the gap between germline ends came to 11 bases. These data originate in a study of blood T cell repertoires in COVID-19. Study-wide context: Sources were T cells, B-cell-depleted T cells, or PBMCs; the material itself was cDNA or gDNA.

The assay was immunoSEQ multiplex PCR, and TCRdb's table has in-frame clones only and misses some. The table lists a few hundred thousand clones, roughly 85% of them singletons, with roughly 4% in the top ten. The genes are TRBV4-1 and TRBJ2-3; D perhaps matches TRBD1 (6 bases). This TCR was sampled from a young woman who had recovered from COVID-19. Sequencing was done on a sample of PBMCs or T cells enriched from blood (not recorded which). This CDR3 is CASSQGPGHSTDTQYF. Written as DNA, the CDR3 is TGCGCCAGCAGCCAAGGACCGGGACACAGCACAGATACGCAGTATTTT.